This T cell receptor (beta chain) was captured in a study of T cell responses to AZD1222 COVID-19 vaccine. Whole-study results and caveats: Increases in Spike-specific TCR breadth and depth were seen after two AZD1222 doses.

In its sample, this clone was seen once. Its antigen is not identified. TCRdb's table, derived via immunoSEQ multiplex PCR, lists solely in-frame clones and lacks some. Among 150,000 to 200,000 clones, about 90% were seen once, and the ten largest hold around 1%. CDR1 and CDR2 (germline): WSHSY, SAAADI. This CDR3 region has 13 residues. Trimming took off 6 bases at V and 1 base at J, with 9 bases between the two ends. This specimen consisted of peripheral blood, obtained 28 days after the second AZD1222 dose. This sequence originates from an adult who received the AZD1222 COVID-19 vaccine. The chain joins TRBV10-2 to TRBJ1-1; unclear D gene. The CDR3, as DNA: TGCGCCAGCAGGAGGTCAGAGAACACTGAAGCTTTCTTT. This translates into CASRRSENTEAFF.